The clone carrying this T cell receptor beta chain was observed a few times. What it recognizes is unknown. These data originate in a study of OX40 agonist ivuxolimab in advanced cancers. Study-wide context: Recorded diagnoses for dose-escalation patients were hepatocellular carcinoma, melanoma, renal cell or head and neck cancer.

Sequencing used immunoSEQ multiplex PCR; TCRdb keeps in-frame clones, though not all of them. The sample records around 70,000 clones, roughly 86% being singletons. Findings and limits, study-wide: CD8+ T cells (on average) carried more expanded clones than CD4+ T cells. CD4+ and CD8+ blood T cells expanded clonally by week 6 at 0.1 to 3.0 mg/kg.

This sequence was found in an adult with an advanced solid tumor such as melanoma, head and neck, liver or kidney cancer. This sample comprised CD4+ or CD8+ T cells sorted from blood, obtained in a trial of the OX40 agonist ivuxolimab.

CDR3 protein: CASSWPNRDYEQYF. The CDR3 region has the DNA TGTGCCAGCAGTTGGCCCAATAGGGACTACGAGCAGTACTTC. V gene TRBV6-6 combines with J gene TRBJ2-7, with D hard to call. V was clipped by 4 bases and J by 3 bases, with 13 bases between them. From germline, CDR1 is MNHNY and CDR2 SVGAGI (reference sequence). The CDR3 loop spans 14 amino acids.